The 32 T cell receptor beta chains reported below all come from one sample, sequenced in a study of blood T cell repertoires in COVID-19. The data were produced by immunoSEQ multiplex PCR, yet TCRdb's version contains in-frame clones alone and is incomplete. The sample has about 75,000 clones, roughly nine tenths seen once; the top ten hold about 2.5%. The sequenced sample consisted of peripheral blood. Receptors originate from a human donor in a cohort sampled during active COVID-19.

V and J are TRBV9 and TRBJ2-3; a weak D match, TRBD2 (5 bases). The CDR3 consists of 12 residues. Germline loops: CDR1 SGDLS, CDR2 YYNGEE. Trimming removed 3 bases at V and 5 bases at J, with 7 bases between. The CDR3 coding sequence is TGTGCCAGCAGCGCCCGGGAAGATACGCAGTATTTT. Its translation is CASSAREDTQYF. Supplemented by reference TRBV9 and TRBJ2-3, the full variable domain reads DSGVTQTPKHLITATGQRVTLRCSPRSGDLSVYWYQQSLDQGLQFLIQYYNGEERAKGNILERFSAQQFPDLHSELNLSSLELGDSALYFCASSAREDTQYFGPGTRLTVL.

This chain uses TRBV30 with TRBJ1-1, with a tentative D call TRBD1 (5 bases). Between the trimmed V and J ends, which lost 1 base and 3 bases, there was a span of 12 bases. Germline lookup yields CDR1 GTSNPN and CDR2 SVGIG (reference sequence). CDR3 length equals 14 residues. DNA for the CDR3: TGTGCCTGGAGTGGGGCGGGGCTGGACACTGAAGCTTTCTTT. Amino acids: CAWSGAGLDTEAFF. Together with reference TRBV30 and TRBJ1-1, the CDR3 gives the full variable domain: SQTIHQWPATLVQPVGSPLSLECTVEGTSNPNLYWYRQAAGRGLQLLFYSVGIGQISSEVPQNLSASRPQDRQFILSSKKLLLSDSGFYLCAWSGAGLDTEAFFGQGTRLTVV.

The chain uses TRBV7-3 and TRBJ2-7; maybe TRBD1 (7 bases). From germline, CDR1 is SGHTA and CDR2 FQGTGA. The CDR3 has 18 residues. With 10 bases removed from V and 6 bases from J, the gap between germline ends came to 34 bases. The CDR3 bases are TGTGCCACCGGGGGCTTGTATCCCCTGAAGACAGGGAGCTGCGAGCAGTACTTC. Its translation is CATGGLYPLKTGSCEQYF.

This sequence joins TRBV6-2 or TRBV6-3 and TRBJ2-6; the D gene is possibly TRBD1 (5 bases). This CDR3 contains 16 residues. CDR1 and CDR2 from the germline V gene are MNHEY and SVGEGT. V lost 6 bases to trimming and J lost 0 bases, with 12 bases between them. The CDR3 here is CASSSTARSGANVLTF. CDR3 in DNA: TGTGCCAGCAGCTCGACAGCCCGCTCTGGGGCCAACGTCCTGACTTTC.

The chain joins TRBV10-3 to TRBJ1-2; 7 bases map to TRBD1. V was pared by 10 bases and J by 3 bases, with 11 bases of the junction left unmatched. The germline gives CDR1 ENHRY, CDR2 SYGVKD. The CDR3 is 14 amino acids. CDR3: CASSLGQNDYGYTF. As DNA, the CDR3 is TGTGCCAGCTCTCTGGGACAGAACGACTATGGCTACACCTTC.

This chain connects TRBV6-5 to TRBJ2-3, with a possible D match to TRBD1 (5 bases). Trimming shortened V by 0 bases and J by 3 bases, and 10 bases separated the two germline ends. There are 15 residues in the CDR3. Germline V gene data show CDR1 as MNHEY and CDR2 as SVGAGI. In DNA form, the CDR3 reads TGTGCCAGCAGTTACTCACCGGACACAACAGATACGCAGTATTTT. Protein product: CASSYSPDTTDTQYF.

The rearrangement links TRBV7-9 to TRBJ2-1, with a weak D call TRBD2 (5 bases). There are 17 residues in the CDR3. V was trimmed by 0 bases and J by 1 base, leaving 13 bases between them. Germline CDR1 SEHNR, CDR2 FQNEAQ (reference sequence). The CDR3: CASSLAGHRDSYNEQFF. Here the CDR3 DNA reads TGTGCCAGCAGCTTAGCCGGTCACCGGGATTCCTACAATGAGCAGTTCTTC.

Here the CDR3 reads CASSSPPGGYTF. As DNA, the CDR3 is TGTGCCAGCAGCTCTCCCCCGGGGGGCTACACCTTC. This chain connects TRBV14 to TRBJ1-2; D not resolved. The V gene's germline CDR1 is SGHDN and CDR2 FVKESK. This CDR3 has 12 residues. Trimming removed 5 bases at V and 8 bases at J, with 12 bases between.

This sequence joins TRBV29-1 and TRBJ2-2; D unclear. Trimming took 1 base from V and 7 from J, leaving 7 bases between them. The CDR3 extends over 12 amino acids. The germline V gene encodes CDR1 SQVTM and CDR2 ANQGSEA. The DNA for the CDR3 is TGCAGCGTTGAAGTTCTAGACGGGGAGCTGTTTTTT. Translated, it gives CSVEVLDGELFF.

The chain combines TRBV5-5 with TRBJ2-3; 7 positions match TRBD2. Trimming at V came to 4 bases and at J to 5 bases, leaving 16 bases not matched to a gene. Germline values: CDR1 SGHKS, CDR2 YYEKEE (reference sequence). This CDR3 has 17 residues. The CDR3 DNA reads as TGTGCCAGCAGCCCCGGGGCTAGCGGAGGGGAGAGAGATACGCAGTATTTT. This translates into CASSPGASGGERDTQYF.

This sequence joins TRBV7-3 and TRBJ2-7, with TRBD1 as a possible D gene (6 bases). Looked up from germline, CDR1 is SGHTA and CDR2 is FQGTGA. The CDR3 runs 14 residues. V was shortened by 2 bases and J by 1 base, with 9 bases between the two germline ends. CDR3 nucleotide sequence: TGTGCCAGCAGCTTAGACGGACAGTCCTACGAGCAGTACTTC. The encoded protein is CASSLDGQSYEQYF.

The chain is built from TRBV5-1 and TRBJ2-3; 9 bases agree with TRBD2. The germline V gene encodes CDR1 SGHRS and CDR2 YFSETQ. J was trimmed by 1 base and V by 3 bases; bases with no gene match: 6. This CDR3 has 16 amino acids. DNA of the CDR3: TGCGCCAGCAGCTCGGGACTAGCCGAACGCACAGATACGCAGTATTTT. It is translated as CASSSGLAERTDTQYF.

The chain is built from TRBV7-9 and TRBJ2-1; 8 bases are shared with TRBD2. Germline V gene data show CDR1 as SEHNR and CDR2 as FQNEAQ (reference sequence). The CDR3 is 15 residues long. V lost 5 bases to trimming and J lost 4 bases; unmatched junction nucleotides: 7. CDR3 in DNA: TGTGCCAGCAGCATCTCTGGCGGGGGGTACAATGAGCAGTTCTTC. Translated, it gives CASSISGGGYNEQFF.

The chain uses TRBV15 and TRBJ2-7, with a weak D call TRBD2 (7 bases). The CDR3 is 15 amino acids. Germline V gene lookup returns CDR1 LNHNV and CDR2 YYDKDF (reference sequence). Trimming took off 0 bases at V and 4 bases at J, with 13 bases between the two ends. The CDR3 here is CATSRDVGGHYEQYF. The CDR3 DNA follows: TGTGCCACCAGCAGAGATGTGGGGGGGCATTACGAGCAGTACTTC.

This clone was found a few times. This chain joins TRBV28 and TRBJ2-1; TRBD1 matches 8 bases. This CDR3 contains 15 residues. Germline CDR1 MDHEN, CDR2 SYDVKM. V trimming: 7 bases; J trimming: 10 bases; junction bases outside the gene matches: 15. In DNA form, the CDR3 reads TGTGCCAGCACCCAAGACAGGGGAAAGTGGCGGGAGCAGTTCTTC. Protein sequence: CASTQDRGKWREQFF.

The chain carries TRBV21-1 and TRBJ2-7; the table's D call TRBD1 went unverified against the DNA. TRBV21-1 has pseudogene status. The CDR3 length is 14 residues. For the CDR3, the DNA is TGTGCCAGCAGCAAAGGGGAAGGGGGATACGAGCAGTACTTC. Amino acid sequence: CASSKGEGGYEQYF.

V and J are TRBV5-1 and TRBJ2-1, with a possible D match to TRBD1 (6 bases). Germline CDR1 is SGHRS and CDR2 is YFSETQ. V gave up 1 base and J gave up 7 bases, with 12 bases separating them. This CDR3 contains 14 residues. The chain's CDR3 is CASSLPSGQNEQFF. In DNA form, the CDR3 reads TGCGCCAGCAGCTTGCCCTCAGGACAGAATGAGCAGTTCTTC.

The rearrangement joins TRBV4-3 to TRBJ1-1; the match to TRBD1 covers 8 bases. The CDR3 spans 15 residues. V dropped 3 bases and J dropped 1; count of bases not matched to a gene: 4. Germline CDR1 LGHNA, CDR2 YSLEER. CDR3 sequence: CASSQDRVGNTEAFF. CDR3 coding DNA: TGCGCCAGCAGCCAGGACAGGGTTGGGAACACTGAAGCTTTCTTT.

This chain links TRBV27 with TRBJ2-3; TRBD1 matches 9 bases. V was pared by 3 bases and J by 6 bases, with 4 bases of the junction left unmatched. The germline gives CDR1 MNHEY, CDR2 SMNVEV (reference sequence). CDR3 length: 14 amino acids. The CDR3 spells CASSLRTGVDTQYF. CDR3 DNA sequence: TGTGCCAGCAGTTTGAGGACAGGGGTTGATACGCAGTATTTT.

The chain combines TRBV4-3 with TRBJ2-1; the D gene is possibly TRBD2 (7 bases). The CDR3 runs 16 residues. With 1 base removed from V and 9 bases from J, the gap between germline ends came to 19 bases. From germline, CDR1 is LGHNA and CDR2 YSLEER. The DNA of the CDR3 is TGCGCCAGCAGCCAAGGGGCGGGGGCCCTCGGGACTGAGCAGTTCTTC. Protein: CASSQGAGALGTEQFF.

This rearrangement joins TRBV1 to TRBJ1-5. TRBV1 is a listed pseudogene. The CDR3 runs 15 residues. Here the CDR3 DNA reads TGCACCAGCAGCCCCCCCCCTAAAAGCAATCAGCCCCAGCATTTT. Translated: CTSSPPPKSNQPQHF.

This chain links TRBV28 with TRBJ1-3; D is possibly TRBD1 (5 bases). This CDR3 is 12 amino acids long. CDR1 MDHEN and CDR2 SYDVKM come from the germline V gene. V lost 7 bases, J lost 4 bases, and 8 bases lay in between. Written as DNA, the CDR3 is TGTGCCAGCACTCGGGGGGGAAACACCATATATTTT. It specifies CASTRGGNTIYF.

This clone turned up a few times. The rearrangement uses TRBV5-6 and TRBJ1-2, with TRBD1 as a possible D gene (6 bases). Trimming cost V 5 bases and J 8 bases, with 19 bases left between them. From germline, CDR1 is SGHDT and CDR2 YYEEEE. The CDR3 is 14 residues long. CDR3 residues: CASREEFTGGGYTF. In DNA, the CDR3 is TGTGCCAGCAGGGAGGAATTTACGGGGGGCGGCTACACCTTC.

The sample holds one count of this clone. The V and J genes are TRBV19 and TRBJ2-1; 10 bases are shared with TRBD1. Looked up from germline, CDR1 is LNHDA and CDR2 is SQIVND (reference sequence). Germline trimming cut 4 bases from V and 5 bases from J; bases unmatched to any gene: 5. The CDR3 totals 15 residues. In DNA, the CDR3 is TGTGCCAGTAGTAGGATCGGGACAGGGGACAATGAGCAGTTCTTC. Protein: CASSRIGTGDNEQFF.

The J gene is TRBJ2-1, the V gene TRBV2; possible D gene TRBD1, 5 bases. In germline, CDR1 is SNHLY, CDR2 FYNNEI. Trimming shortened V by 1 base and J by 2 bases, and 12 bases separated the two germline ends. This CDR3 comprises 16 residues. CDR3 amino acids: CASSEGGHLTYNEQFF. As DNA, the CDR3 is TGTGCCAGCAGTGAAGGAGGACACCTGACCTACAATGAGCAGTTCTTC.

This rearrangement joins TRBV13 to TRBJ2-1; 10 nucleotides align to TRBD2. CDR1 is PRHDT and CDR2 is FYEKMQ in the germline V gene (reference sequence). The CDR3 totals 16 residues. Losses at the gene ends were 6 bases for V and 4 bases for J; bases not matched to a gene: 9. CDR3 nucleotides: TGTGCCAGCAGTCCGAAAGGACTAGCGGAATACAATGAGCAGTTCTTC. It yields the protein CASSPKGLAEYNEQFF.

The genes are TRBV7-2 and TRBJ2-3; TRBD2 might be the D (6 bases). Trimming left V 8 bases short and J 3 bases short, with 12 bases between. This CDR3 region has 13 residues. Germline V gives CDR1 SGHTA, CDR2 FQGNSA. The CDR3 spells CASGREWTDTQYF. The DNA of the CDR3 is TGTGCCAGCGGCCGGGAGTGGACAGATACGCAGTATTTT.

The chain couples TRBV2 to TRBJ1-2; maybe TRBD1 (5 bases). V was shortened by 7 bases and J by 4 bases, with 19 bases between the two germline ends. Looked up from germline, CDR1 is SNHLY and CDR2 is FYNNEI. The CDR3 runs 15 residues. Here the CDR3 reads CASKGGTVRTYGYTF. The CDR3 region has the DNA TGTGCCAGCAAAGGAGGGACCGTCAGGACCTATGGCTACACCTTC.

CDR3 residues: CASSLIGVTNPTDTQYF. For the CDR3, the DNA is TGTGCCAGCAGCTTAATAGGGGTGACAAACCCCACAGATACGCAGTATTTT. The chain recombines TRBV7-3 with TRBJ2-3; weak D call: TRBD1 (5 bases). Per germline, CDR1 SGHTA and CDR2 FQGTGA. V lost 1 base and J 2 bases, leaving 16 bases between the germline ends. This CDR3 spans 17 amino acids.

V and J are TRBV5-8 and TRBJ2-5, with D possibly TRBD2 on 5 matching bases. The CDR3 is 16 amino acids. V was trimmed by 3 bases and J by 5 bases, leaving 20 bases between them. The germline CDR1 and CDR2 sequences are SGHTS and YDEGEE. The CDR3 loop reads CASSYGRSPGFETQYF. The CDR3 nucleotides read TGTGCCAGCAGCTACGGCCGGAGCCCGGGGTTTGAGACCCAGTACTTC.

The chain carries TRBV5-4 and TRBJ2-7; tentatively, D is TRBD2 (5 bases). The CDR3 covers 15 residues. Trimming left V 7 bases short and J 0 bases short, with 17 bases between. Per the germline V gene, CDR1 is SGHNT and CDR2 is YYREEE (reference sequence). The CDR3 sequence: CASSTRGSPSYEQYF. The CDR3 DNA is TGTGCCAGCTCCACGAGAGGGTCCCCCTCCTACGAGCAGTACTTC.

The rearrangement links TRBV6-5 to TRBJ1-6, with 8 bases aligning to TRBD1. Trimming took 7 bases from V and 8 from J; bases not matched to a gene: 7. The CDR3 extends over 14 amino acids. The V gene's germline CDR1 is MNHEY and CDR2 SVGAGI. CDR3 nucleotides: TGTGCCAGCAAATTACCGGACAGGGATTCACCCCTCCACTTT. Translating it yields CASKLPDRDSPLHF.